The TCR beta chain under discussion was sequenced for a study of CD8 T cells in ankylosing spondylitis (TCRdb year 2017). General notes on the study: To find TCR variants linked to disease, the study profiled T cell receptor beta repertoires in ankylosing spondylitis patients and healthy donors. The full study cohort comprised 20 to 25 ankylosing spondylitis patients and 85 to 120 healthy donors. Samples of peripheral blood were taken, and for ankylosing spondylitis patients, synovial fluid was collected as well. What the research found in general, with its limitations: Significant enrichment of the disease-linked clones was reported in matched synovial fluid samples from ankylosing spondylitis patients. Blood from ankylosing spondylitis patients appeared to be characterized by a TCR beta motif composed of under ten highly homologous amino acid variants. A CD8+ phenotype was shown by the disease-linked clones, which were found at relatively low frequencies in peripheral blood. Some TCR beta motif variants had previously been reported in synovial fluid and blood of reactive arthritis patients, which suggested common disease-initiation mechanisms.

About this clonotype itself: Which antigen it targets is not known. No quality values exist for individual bases; no much larger clone is one base distant.

The sample was run on an Illumina HiSeq 2500. Quantitative 5'-RACE with molecular barcodes was used to prepare TCR beta libraries. Per the authors' processing: A new computational method based on a probabilistic model of VDJ rearrangement was used to identify disease-linked TCR variants. TCRdb cleaned the public reads at Q25 with fastp, built clones with MiXCR and kept in-frame beta chains. Every CDR3 protein is listed once, alongside the most common genes and DNA of its rows. TCRdb's processing, not the study's, gives the V and J calls here. The sample table contains approximately 260,000 distinct CDR3 sequences; only one count was recorded for 18% of them. The leading ten clones occupy approximately 33% of the sample. Sequencing was carried out using blood, either unsorted or a sorted T cell fraction (not recorded which). The TCR was taken from a male donor with ankylosing spondylitis or in good health (not recorded which).

The DNA reads TGCAGTGCTAGAGAATACGGAGAGGCCCTATACGAGCAGTACTTC. Translated, it gives CSAREYGEALYEQYF. In this chain, TRBV20-1 is recombined with TRBJ2-7; no D gene call is confident. CDR1 DFQATT and CDR2 SNEGSKA were looked up in the germline V gene (reference sequence). Spanning cysteine to phenylalanine, the CDR3 consists of 15 amino acids. Only CDR3 DNA is held: 45 bases, read in frame from base 1. V and J lose 0 bases and 4 bases, and a span of 16 bases separates them.